This T cell receptor beta chain was profiled in a study of cytomegalovirus exposure and HLA in healthy donors. Germline-derived CDR1 and CDR2 are LNHDA and SQIVND (reference sequence). The CDR3 extends over 15 amino acids. J was trimmed by 7 bases and V by 7 bases; bases with no gene match: 10. General study points: A later analysis reported that several of the most significant clusters appeared to be linked to common viral pathogens, among them Epstein-Barr virus. The study put 150 or so TCR beta chains on its list as cytomegalovirus-associated. A cluster of highly shared sequence variants was likely a sequencing artifact.

PCR amplification relied on 60 Vbeta primers (plus 13 Jbeta primers). TCRdb's table, derived via immunoSEQ multiplex PCR, lists solely in-frame clones and lacks some. The sample lists roughly 120,000 clones; approximately 80% were seen once. Notes on this clone: Its antigen is currently unknown.

The TCR sequence derives from a male donor in good health and CMV-seronegative. This chain links TRBV19 with TRBJ1-5; 10 bases match TRBD1. The sequencing input was PBMCs. CDR3 sequence reads: CASNRDRGKGQPQHF. The CDR3 nucleotides are TGTGCCAGTAACCGGGACAGGGGCAAAGGACAGCCCCAGCATTTT.